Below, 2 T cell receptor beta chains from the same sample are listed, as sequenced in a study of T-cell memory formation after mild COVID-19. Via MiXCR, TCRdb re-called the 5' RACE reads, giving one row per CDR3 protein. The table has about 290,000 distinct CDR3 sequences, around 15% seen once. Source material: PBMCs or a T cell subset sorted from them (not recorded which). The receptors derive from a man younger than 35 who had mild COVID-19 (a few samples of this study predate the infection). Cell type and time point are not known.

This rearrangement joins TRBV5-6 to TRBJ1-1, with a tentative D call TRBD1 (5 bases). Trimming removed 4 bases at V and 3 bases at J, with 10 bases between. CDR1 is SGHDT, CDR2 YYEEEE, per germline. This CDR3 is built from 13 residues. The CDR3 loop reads CASSVDIDTEAFF. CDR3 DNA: TGTGCCAGCAGCGTGGACATTGACACTGAAGCTTTCTTT.

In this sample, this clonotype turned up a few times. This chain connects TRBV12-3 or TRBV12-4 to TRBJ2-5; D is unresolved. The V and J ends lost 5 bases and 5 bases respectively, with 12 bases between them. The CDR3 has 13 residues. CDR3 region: CASSRTQGETQYF. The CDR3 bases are TGTGCCAGCAGTAGGACGCAAGGGGAGACCCAGTACTTC.